One sample yielded the 15 T cell receptor beta chains listed below, sequenced in a study of neoadjuvant nivolumab and ipilimumab in lung cancer. The data were produced by immunoSEQ multiplex PCR, yet TCRdb's version contains in-frame clones alone and is incomplete. The sample has 44,000 or so clones, 85% to 90% seen once. Sequenced material: blood, taken before neoadjuvant nivolumab, alone or with ipilimumab. These TCRs come from an adult with non-small cell lung cancer. Some clones in this sample may be carry-over from other donors' samples.

The chain's CDR3 is CATVYNRFTYGYTF. The CDR3 DNA follows: TGTGCCACCGTGTATAACCGGTTTACCTATGGCTACACCTTC. This chain uses TRBV6-1 with TRBJ1-2; no clear D gene. CDR1 MNHNS and CDR2 SASEGT come from the germline V gene. V dropped 10 bases and J dropped 4 bases, with 19 bases sitting between them. The length of the CDR3 is 14 residues.

A few counts support this clone. The chain links TRBV30 to TRBJ2-5; D possibly corresponds to TRBD1 (6 bases). Between the trimmed V and J ends, which lost 6 bases and 4 bases, there was a span of 18 bases. The CDR3 extends over 14 amino acids. Germline V CDR1 and CDR2: GTSNPN, SVGIG (reference sequence). CDR3 amino acids: CACKTQGFRETQYF. CDR3 DNA: TGTGCCTGCAAGACCCAGGGGTTCCGAGAGACCCAGTACTTC.

The chain recombines TRBV7-9 with TRBJ1-2; D unresolved. Germline CDR1 reads SEHNR; CDR2 reads FQNEAQ (reference sequence). Trimming cost V 5 bases and J 8 bases, with 15 bases left between them. This CDR3 is built from 13 residues. This CDR3 is CASSPTQEGGYTF. The CDR3 nucleotides read TGTGCCAGCAGCCCGACTCAGGAAGGGGGCTACACCTTC.

This chain uses TRBV27 with TRBJ1-1; no reliable D call. The CDR3 length is 14 residues. Deletions cut 4 bases from V and 1 base from J, with 10 bases between. Looked up from germline, CDR1 is MNHEY and CDR2 is SMNVEV (reference sequence). CDR3: CASSSVATNTEAFF. In nucleotides, the CDR3 is TGTGCCAGCAGTTCAGTAGCCACGAACACTGAAGCTTTCTTT.

The chain combines TRBV7-9 with TRBJ2-1; D remains unclear. CDR1 is SEHNR, CDR2 FQNEAQ, per germline (reference sequence). V lost 5 bases and J 6 bases, leaving 2 bases between the germline ends. The CDR3 is 10 residues long. For the CDR3, the DNA is TGTGCCAGCAGCATCAATGAGCAGTTCTTC. This codes for CASSINEQFF.

This CDR3 reads CASSTGIGGANVLTF. The DNA for the CDR3 is TGTGCCAGCAGCACAGGGATCGGTGGGGCCAACGTCCTGACTTTC. The chain recombines TRBV7-9 with TRBJ2-6; D perhaps matches TRBD1 (6 bases). V lost 5 bases to trimming and J lost 3 bases, with 11 bases between them. This CDR3 has 15 amino acids. Germline V lookup: CDR1 SEHNR, CDR2 FQNEAQ (reference sequence).

Here the CDR3 DNA reads TGCGCCAGCAGCCCCACCGTGTCCCTGAACACTGAAGCTTTCTTT. It codes for CASSPTVSLNTEAFF. This chain links TRBV5-1 with TRBJ1-1; no reliable D call. The CDR3 extends over 15 amino acids. The germline V gene has CDR1 SGHRS and CDR2 YFSETQ. Trimming left V 4 bases short and J 0 bases short, with 13 bases between.

This clone was recorded once. This rearrangement joins TRBV5-4 to TRBJ2-1, with 7 nucleotides matching TRBD2. V dropped 4 bases and J dropped 5; count of bases not matched to a gene: 6. The CDR3 totals 14 residues. Germline CDR1 reads SGHNT; CDR2 reads YYREEE (reference sequence). CDR3 coding DNA: TGTGCCAGCAGCCCAACTAGCGCACACAATGAGCAGTTCTTC. Translated, it gives CASSPTSAHNEQFF. Full variable domain (remainder filled in from reference TRBV5-4 and TRBJ2-1): ETGVTQSPTHLIKTRGQQVTLRCSSQSGHNTVSWYQQALGQGPQFIFQYYREEENGRGNFPPRFSGLQFPNYSSELNVNALELDDSALYLCASSPTSAHNEQFFGPGTRLTVL.

The chain links TRBV14 to TRBJ1-2; D not resolved. This CDR3 region has 15 residues. V lost 0 bases and J 2 bases, leaving 10 bases between the germline ends. CDR1 and CDR2 from the germline V gene are SGHDN and FVKESK. The CDR3 DNA follows: TGTGCCAGCAGCCAAGATTCGCTATGGAACTATGGCTACACCTTC. Its translation: CASSQDSLWNYGYTF.

V gene TRBV7-9 combines with J gene TRBJ2-7; tentative D call: TRBD2 (6 bases). The CDR3 contains 14 residues. The germline V gene has CDR1 SEHNR and CDR2 FQNEAQ (reference sequence). Trimming left V 0 bases short and J 1 base short, with 7 bases between. In DNA, the CDR3 is TGTGCCAGCAGCTTAGCGGCGGGATCCTACGAGCAGTACTTC. Residues: CASSLAAGSYEQYF. The full variable domain, rest sourced from reference TRBV7-9 and TRBJ2-7, is DTGVSQNPRHKITKRGQNVTFRCDPISEHNRLYWYRQTLGQGPEFLTYFQNEAQLEKSRLLSDRFSAERPKGSFSTLEIQRTEQGDSAMYLCASSLAAGSYEQYFGPGTRLTVT.

The chain is built from TRBV19 and TRBJ1-5; no clear D. Germline lookup yields CDR1 LNHDA and CDR2 SQIVND (reference sequence). The V and J ends lost 5 bases and 7 bases respectively, with 12 bases between them. The CDR3 length is 13 residues. Here the CDR3 DNA reads TGTGCCAGTAGTTATCAAGTGGACCAGCCCCAGCATTTT. Amino acids: CASSYQVDQPQHF.

This chain links TRBV5-4 with TRBJ1-4; 8 bases fit TRBD1. The germline V gene has CDR1 SGHNT and CDR2 YYREEE (reference sequence). Trimming cost V 4 bases and J 5 bases; bases outside gene matches: 10. The CDR3 has 16 amino acids. The CDR3 DNA sequence: TGTGCCAGCAGCCCGGGGGGGGCAGGGGGCAATGAAAAACTGTTTTTT. The encoded protein is CASSPGGAGGNEKLFF.

The chain has TRBV7-9 and TRBJ1-1; 8 bases are a match to TRBD1. With V trimmed by 5 bases and J by 2 bases, 7 bases remained unmatched. The CDR3 is made up of 15 amino acids. The germline V gene encodes CDR1 SEHNR and CDR2 FQNEAQ (reference sequence). CDR3 DNA sequence: TGTGCCAGCAGCCCAAGGACAGGGACAAACACTGAAGCTTTCTTT. This translates into CASSPRTGTNTEAFF.

CDR3 nucleotides: TGTGCCAGCAGCTCCTTAGCGGGAAGCCACGAGCAGTACTTC. Translated, it gives CASSSLAGSHEQYF. This chain joins TRBV5-5 and TRBJ2-7; 8 bases agree with TRBD2. This CDR3 is 14 amino acids long. The ends lost 3 bases at V and 5 bases at J; junction bases unmatched: 7. Germline V gene data show CDR1 as SGHKS and CDR2 as YYEKEE (reference sequence).

V usage is TRBV19 and J usage is TRBJ2-6, with D possibly TRBD1 on 6 matching bases. The CDR3 is 15 residues long. Germline-derived CDR1 and CDR2 are LNHDA and SQIVND (reference sequence). The ends were cut back, 7 bases at V and 2 bases at J, with 12 bases in the middle. CDR3 in amino acids: CASTTGLPGANVLTF. As DNA, the CDR3 is TGTGCCAGTACCACAGGGCTCCCTGGGGCCAACGTCCTGACTTTC.